Described below is a single T cell receptor beta chain sequence and its context. Antigen: not known. This record belongs to a study of T cell responses to AZD1222 COVID-19 vaccine. Overall study results and limits: None of the repertoires were sampled until the peak T cell response had passed. Dominant at 160-218 and 743-854, vaccine-associated CD4 TCRs also spanned spike. An increase in Spike-specific TCR breadth and depth was observed after two AZD1222 doses.

V was pared by 3 bases and J by 1 base, with 3 bases between. This CDR3 comprises 13 residues. The assay was immunoSEQ multiplex PCR, and TCRdb's table has in-frame clones only and misses some. The table shows 110,000 to 150,000 clones, with about 90% occurring only once. The receptor was isolated from an adult who received the AZD1222 COVID-19 vaccine. This chain connects TRBV12-3 or TRBV12-4 to TRBJ2-2; no clear D. The starting material was peripheral blood, obtained 28 days after the second AZD1222 dose. The CDR3 sequence is CASSFGNTGELFF. The CDR3, as DNA: TGTGCCAGCAGTTTCGGGAACACCGGGGAGCTGTTTTTT.